Reported below is one T cell receptor (beta chain). The antigen it recognizes is unknown. Per-nucleotide qualities are absent, and no much larger clonotype sits a single base away. This entry belongs to a study of blood T cells in healthy people across ages (dated by TCRdb to about 2015). Context from the whole study: Template switching captured roughly one uniquely barcoded TCR beta cDNA molecule per two T cells in model experiments. Using the same blood draw, the study looked at two additional independent replicas of 1 million unique cDNA reads for two donors, one aged 18 to 29 and the other aged 80 or older. To track age-related changes in TCR beta repertoire diversity, the study relied on deep sequencing normalized with unique cDNA molecular identifiers. To avoid experimental bias, donors of different ages were spread randomly across the sequencing lanes. Four age groups were formed from the donors: young (average around 15 years), middle-aged (roughly 38), aged (62) and long-lived (around 80).

The germline V gene gives CDR1 as SGHVS and CDR2 as FQNEAQ. V lost 1 base and J lost 12 bases; the stretch between them is 15 bases long. The CDR3 goes from the cysteine to the phenylalanine over 14 residues. Only CDR3 DNA is held: 42 bases, read in frame from base 1. Donors were a few dozen systemically healthy Caucasian individuals from Russia aged about 6 to 100 years. Each donor gave 8 to 10 milliliters of peripheral blood, drawn into EDTA-treated Vacutainer tubes. Ficoll-Paque density-gradient centrifugation was used to isolate PBMCs, with at least 7 million obtained per sample. Trizol reagent was used to extract total RNA from PBMCs, with at least 5.5 micrograms per sample. For every donor, flow cytometry on a PBMC aliquot measured the percentage of naive CD45RAhigh/CD27high T cells. General findings and caveats noted by the study authors: Total diversity estimates from one million sequenced T cells were considered lower bounds and underestimates. The CMV infection status of donors was not known, potentially confounding age-related changes in expanded clonotypes. Bulk unsorted PBMC profiling prevented conclusive comparison of naive and antigen-experienced compartments. Compared with the aged group, more naive CD4+ T cells, fewer expanded clones and increased TCR diversity were shown by the long-lived group, suggesting age selection. Observed TCR beta diversity correlated strongly with the percentage of naive T cells measured by flow cytometry. As age increased, observed TCR beta diversity per million T cells dropped in a roughly linear way, and a significant reduction was already evident by age 40.

Libraries were prepared through 5' RACE. Sequenced on an Illumina HiSeq 2500. A second PCR of about 6 to 12 cycles was run with a J-beta primer mix and a sample-barcoded 5' primer. A template-switch 5' adaptor carrying 12 random nucleotides introduced a unique molecular identifier onto each TCR beta cDNA molecule. Each sample yielded at least 2.5 million CDR3-containing paired-end reads. The Mint cDNA synthesis kit, primed by a TRBC-specific oligonucleotide, was used to synthesize first-strand cDNA from all RNA. Following uracil-DNA glycosylase treatment, a first 18-cycle PCR with universal primers M1SS and BC2_uni_R was performed on all cDNA. The paper's data handling went like this. Each sample was normalized by randomly selecting 1 million high-quality reads, each carrying a distinct molecular identifier. Instead of being binned into consensus sequences, reads that shared molecular identifiers were thrown out. MiTCR, with a Q25 quality threshold and the strictest error-elimination algorithm, was used for CDR3 identification, clonotype clustering and error correction. Lower-bound total TCR beta diversity was estimated with a nonparametric unseen species model using Euler transformation. The public reads were reprocessed in TCRdb via fastp at Q25 and MiXCR, keeping in-frame beta chains. Rows with a matching CDR3 protein are joined into one entry that keeps the most common DNA and genes. These V and J calls are TCRdb output, not the study's own analysis. This sample lists some 700,000 distinct CDR3 sequences; about a fifth were detected once. Roughly a fifth of the sample rests with the top ten.

Recombination connected TRBV7-8 to TRBJ1-4; a weak D assignment points to TRBD1 (5 bases agree). Sequencing input: blood. The TCR sequence derives from a man between 65 and 85 years old in good health. The CDR3 in this case is CASSLGIGMGQLFF. The DNA reads as follows: TGTGCCAGCAGCTTAGGGATAGGGATGGGGCAACTGTTTTTT.